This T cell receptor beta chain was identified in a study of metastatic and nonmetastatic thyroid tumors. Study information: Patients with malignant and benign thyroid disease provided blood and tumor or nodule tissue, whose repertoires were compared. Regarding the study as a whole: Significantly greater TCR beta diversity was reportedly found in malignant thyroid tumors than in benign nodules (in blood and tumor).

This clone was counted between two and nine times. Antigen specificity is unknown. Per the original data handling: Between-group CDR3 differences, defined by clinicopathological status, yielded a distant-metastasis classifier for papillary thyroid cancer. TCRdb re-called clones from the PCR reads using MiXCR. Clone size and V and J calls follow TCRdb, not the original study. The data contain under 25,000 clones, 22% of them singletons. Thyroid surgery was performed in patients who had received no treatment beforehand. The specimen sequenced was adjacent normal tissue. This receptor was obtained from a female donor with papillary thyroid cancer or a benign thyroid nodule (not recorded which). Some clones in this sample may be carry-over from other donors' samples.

The CDR3 region has the DNA TGCAGTGCCAGACAGGGGAACTACAATGAGCAGTTCTTC. It codes for CSARQGNYNEQFF. The chain has TRBV20-1 and TRBJ2-1, with 8 positions matching TRBD1. The trim removed 6 bases at V and 3 bases at J, leaving 4 bases unmatched. The CDR3 spans 13 residues. Per the germline V gene, CDR1 is DFQATT and CDR2 is SNEGSKA (reference sequence).